Listed below are T cell receptor beta chains from one sample, sequenced in a study of Ad26.COV2.S vaccination and SARS-CoV-2 variants. Produced via immunoSEQ multiplex PCR; TCRdb's table is partial and in-frame only. The table records a few hundred thousand clones, roughly 90% of them present only once. Specimen: peripheral blood, collected in a trial of Ad26.COV2.S vaccine versus placebo. The receptor source for this set is a person between 18 and 65 years old who received the Ad26.COV2.S COVID-19 vaccine or a placebo. The CDR3 runs from the conserved cysteine through the conserved F or W. The D gene is left open where the match is weak. Size is stated for part of the rows, as once, few or many counts, or as a class when the clone is expanded.

CDR3nt: TGTGCCAGCAGCTCCCGGGGGGATTATCCCTACGAGCAGTACTTC; CDR3aa: CASSSRGDYPYEQYF; v_gene: TRBV3-1/TRBV3-2; abundance: -; d_gene: TRBD2; j_gene: TRBJ2-7; len: 15
CDR3nt: TGTGCCTGGAGCACCGGAGGGGCCGGTTGGCAGCCCCAGCATTTT; CDR3aa: CAWSTGGAGWQPQHF; v_gene: TRBV30; abundance: -; d_gene: -; j_gene: TRBJ1-5; len: 15
CDR3nt: TGCGCCAGCAGCCATTCGACCGGGACTAGCGGCTACGAGCAGTACTTC; CDR3aa: CASSHSTGTSGYEQYF; v_gene: TRBV4-3; abundance: few; d_gene: TRBD2; j_gene: TRBJ2-7; len: 16
CDR3nt: TGTGCCAGCAGCCTACAGACCTCTGGGGCCAACGTCCTGACTTTC; CDR3aa: CASSLQTSGANVLTF; v_gene: TRBV9; abundance: -; d_gene: -; j_gene: TRBJ2-6; len: 15
CDR3nt: TGTGCCAGCAGTTTATCGGGGGCAGTCACTGAAGCTTTCTTT; CDR3aa: CASSLSGAVTEAFF; v_gene: TRBV27; abundance: -; d_gene: -; j_gene: TRBJ1-1; len: 14
CDR3nt: TGTGCCAGCAGCTTGGAATACCAAGAGACCCAGTACTTC; CDR3aa: CASSLEYQETQYF; v_gene: TRBV5-8; abundance: -; d_gene: -; j_gene: TRBJ2-5; len: 13
CDR3nt: TGTGCCAGCAGCCTTATAGCGGGGGGGCCCTACGAGCAGTACTTC; CDR3aa: CASSLIAGGPYEQYF; v_gene: TRBV3-1/TRBV3-2; abundance: -; d_gene: TRBD2; j_gene: TRBJ2-7; len: 15
CDR3nt: TGTGCCAGCAGCTTTTTAAAGGGAATTCGAGAGACCCAGTACTTC; CDR3aa: CASSFLKGIRETQYF; v_gene: TRBV5-6; abundance: -; d_gene: -; j_gene: TRBJ2-5; len: 15
CDR3nt: TGTGCCAGCAGTTGGACAACAAACTATGGCTACACCTTC; CDR3aa: CASSWTTNYGYTF; v_gene: TRBV12-3/TRBV12-4; abundance: -; d_gene: -; j_gene: TRBJ1-2; len: 13
CDR3nt: TGTGCCAGCAGCTCGGACCGGGGACAGGGTGGGGAGACCCAGTACTTC; CDR3aa: CASSSDRGQGGETQYF; v_gene: TRBV7-6; abundance: once; d_gene: TRBD1; j_gene: TRBJ2-5; len: 16
CDR3nt: TGTGCCAGCAGTGCAGAGGAGAGCTCCTACAATGAGCAGTTCTTC; CDR3aa: CASSAEESSYNEQFF; v_gene: TRBV25-1; abundance: -; d_gene: -; j_gene: TRBJ2-1; len: 15
CDR3nt: TGTGCCAGCAGCCAATTACCCACGGAAGGTCGTACGCAGTATTTT; CDR3aa: CASSQLPTEGRTQYF; v_gene: TRBV14; abundance: once; d_gene: -; j_gene: TRBJ2-3; len: 15
CDR3nt: TGTGCCAGCAGCTTGAGGCAGGGGGGCACAGATACGCAGTATTTT; CDR3aa: CASSLRQGGTDTQYF; v_gene: TRBV5-4; abundance: -; d_gene: TRBD1; j_gene: TRBJ2-3; len: 15
CDR3nt: TGTGCCAGCTCAGCATCGACGGGACTCCGATACAATGAGCAGTTCTTC; CDR3aa: CASSASTGLRYNEQFF; v_gene: TRBV18; abundance: -; d_gene: -; j_gene: TRBJ2-1; len: 16
CDR3nt: TGCAGCGTTGAAATGGGGGCGGCAGATACGCAGTATTTT; CDR3aa: CSVEMGAADTQYF; v_gene: TRBV29-1; abundance: once; d_gene: -; j_gene: TRBJ2-3; len: 13
CDR3nt: TGTGCCAGCAGTTACTCGGACAGGGGGGCCGGGGAGCTGTTTTTT; CDR3aa: CASSYSDRGAGELFF; v_gene: TRBV6-5; abundance: -; d_gene: TRBD1; j_gene: TRBJ2-2; len: 15
CDR3nt: TGTGCCAGCTCACCACTCGCGTGGGGGGAGAACACTGAAGCTTTCTTT; CDR3aa: CASSPLAWGENTEAFF; v_gene: TRBV18; abundance: few; d_gene: -; j_gene: TRBJ1-1; len: 16
CDR3nt: TGTGCCAGCAGCCCGAGGACAGGGGGCGCGGGAGACACTGAAGCTTTCTTT; CDR3aa: CASSPRTGGAGDTEAFF; v_gene: TRBV9; abundance: -; d_gene: TRBD1; j_gene: TRBJ1-1; len: 17
CDR3nt: TGTGCCTGGAGTGTAGGAGCGGGGGTTACAGATACGCAGTATTTT; CDR3aa: CAWSVGAGVTDTQYF; v_gene: TRBV30; abundance: -; d_gene: TRBD2; j_gene: TRBJ2-3; len: 15
CDR3nt: TGCGCCAGCAGCCAAGATAGGACAGGCTCCTACGAGCAGTACTTC; CDR3aa: CASSQDRTGSYEQYF; v_gene: TRBV4-3; abundance: -; d_gene: TRBD1; j_gene: TRBJ2-7; len: 15
CDR3nt: TGCAGTGCTAGCCTAAACGAGCAGTACTTC; CDR3aa: CSASLNEQYF; v_gene: TRBV20-1; abundance: -; d_gene: -; j_gene: TRBJ2-7; len: 10
CDR3nt: TGTGCCTGGGCTTACAGCAATCAGCCCCAGCATTTT; CDR3aa: CAWAYSNQPQHF; v_gene: TRBV30; abundance: -; d_gene: -; j_gene: TRBJ1-5; len: 12
CDR3nt: TGTGCCAGCAGTTTGTTGGGAGCTGTTTTT; CDR3aa: CASSLLGAVF; v_gene: TRBV12-3/TRBV12-4; abundance: -; d_gene: -; j_gene: TRBJ2-2; len: 10
CDR3nt: TGCGCCAGCGAGAAGCGGGGGGCCTACAATGAGCAGTTCTTC; CDR3aa: CASEKRGAYNEQFF; v_gene: TRBV10-2; abundance: once; d_gene: TRBD2; j_gene: TRBJ2-1; len: 14
CDR3nt: TGTGCCAGTAGTATAGATTCTCGGTTTCAGCCCCAGCATTTT; CDR3aa: CASSIDSRFQPQHF; v_gene: TRBV19; abundance: -; d_gene: -; j_gene: TRBJ1-5; len: 14
CDR3nt: TGTGCCATCAGTGAAAGAGGGCAGATGAACACTGAAGCTTTCTTT; CDR3aa: CAISERGQMNTEAFF; v_gene: TRBV10-3; abundance: -; d_gene: -; j_gene: TRBJ1-1; len: 15
CDR3nt: TGTGCCAGCAGCCGCCCTTCGGGCACTGAAGCTTTCTTT; CDR3aa: CASSRPSGTEAFF; v_gene: TRBV6-5; abundance: -; d_gene: -; j_gene: TRBJ1-1; len: 13
CDR3nt: TGTGCCAGCAGTTACCTGAACCGGGGGAACTATGGCTACACCTTC; CDR3aa: CASSYLNRGNYGYTF; v_gene: TRBV6-2/TRBV6-3; abundance: -; d_gene: -; j_gene: TRBJ1-2; len: 15
CDR3nt: TGTGCCAGCAGTGGACAGATCGGTGAAAAACTGTTTTTT; CDR3aa: CASSGQIGEKLFF; v_gene: TRBV2; abundance: -; d_gene: -; j_gene: TRBJ1-4; len: 13
CDR3nt: TGCGCCAGCAGCTTGGCAGTAGAAGCGGGCGATACGCAGTATTTT; CDR3aa: CASSLAVEAGDTQYF; v_gene: TRBV5-1; abundance: -; d_gene: -; j_gene: TRBJ2-3; len: 15
CDR3nt: TGCGCCAGCAGCTTGGTAGGCAGGGGGCAAGAATCACCCCTCCACTTT; CDR3aa: CASSLVGRGQESPLHF; v_gene: TRBV5-1; abundance: -; d_gene: TRBD1; j_gene: TRBJ1-6; len: 16
CDR3nt: TGTGCCTGGGATCGGACAGGGAACACTGAAGCTTTCTTT; CDR3aa: CAWDRTGNTEAFF; v_gene: TRBV30; abundance: -; d_gene: TRBD1; j_gene: TRBJ1-1; len: 13
CDR3nt: TGTGCCAGTAGCTGGGGCACGAACACTGAAGCTTTCTTT; CDR3aa: CASSWGTNTEAFF; v_gene: TRBV19; abundance: -; d_gene: -; j_gene: TRBJ1-1; len: 13
CDR3nt: TGTGCCAGCAGCCCCTCCCTCGGACAGGGGAAAGGAAACACCATATATTTT; CDR3aa: CASSPSLGQGKGNTIYF; v_gene: TRBV7-2; abundance: -; d_gene: TRBD1; j_gene: TRBJ1-3; len: 17
CDR3nt: TGTGCCAGCAGCCGAGGACTTACCCCCTACGAGCAGTACTTC; CDR3aa: CASSRGLTPYEQYF; v_gene: TRBV5-4; abundance: once; d_gene: -; j_gene: TRBJ2-7; len: 14
CDR3nt: TGTGCCACCAGCAGAGATTACAATGAGCAGTTCTTC; CDR3aa: CATSRDYNEQFF; v_gene: TRBV15; abundance: -; d_gene: -; j_gene: TRBJ2-1; len: 12
CDR3nt: TGTGCCAGCAGCTTGAAGAGTCACTCTGGGGCCAACGTCCTGACTTTC; CDR3aa: CASSLKSHSGANVLTF; v_gene: TRBV5-8; abundance: -; d_gene: -; j_gene: TRBJ2-6; len: 16
CDR3nt: TGTGCCAGCAGCTACGACGGATATGGCTACACCTTC; CDR3aa: CASSYDGYGYTF; v_gene: TRBV7-9; abundance: -; d_gene: -; j_gene: TRBJ1-2; len: 12
CDR3nt: TGTGCCAGTAGTCCCTTGACTAGCGGGGGGACAGGTGAGCAGTTCTTC; CDR3aa: CASSPLTSGGTGEQFF; v_gene: TRBV19; abundance: few; d_gene: TRBD2; j_gene: TRBJ2-1; len: 16
CDR3nt: TGTGCCAGCAGGAGACAGGTATGGAACGAGCAGTACTTC; CDR3aa: CASRRQVWNEQYF; v_gene: TRBV28; abundance: -; d_gene: -; j_gene: TRBJ2-7; len: 13
CDR3nt: TGTGCCAGTAGTATAGATCTGGCGGCCACTGGAATCTACGAGCAGTACTTC; CDR3aa: CASSIDLAATGIYEQYF; v_gene: TRBV19; abundance: -; d_gene: -; j_gene: TRBJ2-7; len: 17
CDR3nt: TGTGCCAGTACCGGCCGGGGTCGGACTGAAGCTTTCTTT; CDR3aa: CASTGRGRTEAFF; v_gene: TRBV19; abundance: -; d_gene: -; j_gene: TRBJ1-1; len: 13
CDR3nt: TGTGCCAGCAGTACAGGGACTACGCAGTATTTT; CDR3aa: CASSTGTTQYF; v_gene: TRBV6-5; abundance: -; d_gene: -; j_gene: TRBJ2-3; len: 11
CDR3nt: TGCGCCAGCAGCCAAGACCATTCGGGACAGGGACTGGTTGGGAATGAGCAGTTCTTC; CDR3aa: CASSQDHSGQGLVGNEQFF; v_gene: TRBV4-1; abundance: -; d_gene: TRBD1; j_gene: TRBJ2-1; len: 19
CDR3nt: TGTGCCAGCAGTTTGGCGACAGGGCTTACCTACGAGCAGTACTTC; CDR3aa: CASSLATGLTYEQYF; v_gene: TRBV2; abundance: -; d_gene: TRBD1; j_gene: TRBJ2-7; len: 15
CDR3nt: TGTGCCAGCAGTTGGGCAGTCTGGTATTACGGCTACACCTTC; CDR3aa: CASSWAVWYYGYTF; v_gene: TRBV6-2/TRBV6-3; abundance: -; d_gene: -; j_gene: TRBJ1-2; len: 14
CDR3nt: TGTGCCAGCAGTCGACAGGGCGTGGACACTGAAGCTTTCTTT; CDR3aa: CASSRQGVDTEAFF; v_gene: TRBV27; abundance: few; d_gene: TRBD1; j_gene: TRBJ1-1; len: 14
CDR3nt: TGTGCCAGCAGCTTCGGGGGAATTGTGTATAATTCACCCCTCCACTTT; CDR3aa: CASSFGGIVYNSPLHF; v_gene: TRBV7-2; abundance: few; d_gene: -; j_gene: TRBJ1-6; len: 16
CDR3nt: TGTGCCAGCAGTTACGGGTGGGGGAGCTCCTACGAGCAGTACTTC; CDR3aa: CASSYGWGSSYEQYF; v_gene: TRBV6-5; abundance: -; d_gene: -; j_gene: TRBJ2-7; len: 15